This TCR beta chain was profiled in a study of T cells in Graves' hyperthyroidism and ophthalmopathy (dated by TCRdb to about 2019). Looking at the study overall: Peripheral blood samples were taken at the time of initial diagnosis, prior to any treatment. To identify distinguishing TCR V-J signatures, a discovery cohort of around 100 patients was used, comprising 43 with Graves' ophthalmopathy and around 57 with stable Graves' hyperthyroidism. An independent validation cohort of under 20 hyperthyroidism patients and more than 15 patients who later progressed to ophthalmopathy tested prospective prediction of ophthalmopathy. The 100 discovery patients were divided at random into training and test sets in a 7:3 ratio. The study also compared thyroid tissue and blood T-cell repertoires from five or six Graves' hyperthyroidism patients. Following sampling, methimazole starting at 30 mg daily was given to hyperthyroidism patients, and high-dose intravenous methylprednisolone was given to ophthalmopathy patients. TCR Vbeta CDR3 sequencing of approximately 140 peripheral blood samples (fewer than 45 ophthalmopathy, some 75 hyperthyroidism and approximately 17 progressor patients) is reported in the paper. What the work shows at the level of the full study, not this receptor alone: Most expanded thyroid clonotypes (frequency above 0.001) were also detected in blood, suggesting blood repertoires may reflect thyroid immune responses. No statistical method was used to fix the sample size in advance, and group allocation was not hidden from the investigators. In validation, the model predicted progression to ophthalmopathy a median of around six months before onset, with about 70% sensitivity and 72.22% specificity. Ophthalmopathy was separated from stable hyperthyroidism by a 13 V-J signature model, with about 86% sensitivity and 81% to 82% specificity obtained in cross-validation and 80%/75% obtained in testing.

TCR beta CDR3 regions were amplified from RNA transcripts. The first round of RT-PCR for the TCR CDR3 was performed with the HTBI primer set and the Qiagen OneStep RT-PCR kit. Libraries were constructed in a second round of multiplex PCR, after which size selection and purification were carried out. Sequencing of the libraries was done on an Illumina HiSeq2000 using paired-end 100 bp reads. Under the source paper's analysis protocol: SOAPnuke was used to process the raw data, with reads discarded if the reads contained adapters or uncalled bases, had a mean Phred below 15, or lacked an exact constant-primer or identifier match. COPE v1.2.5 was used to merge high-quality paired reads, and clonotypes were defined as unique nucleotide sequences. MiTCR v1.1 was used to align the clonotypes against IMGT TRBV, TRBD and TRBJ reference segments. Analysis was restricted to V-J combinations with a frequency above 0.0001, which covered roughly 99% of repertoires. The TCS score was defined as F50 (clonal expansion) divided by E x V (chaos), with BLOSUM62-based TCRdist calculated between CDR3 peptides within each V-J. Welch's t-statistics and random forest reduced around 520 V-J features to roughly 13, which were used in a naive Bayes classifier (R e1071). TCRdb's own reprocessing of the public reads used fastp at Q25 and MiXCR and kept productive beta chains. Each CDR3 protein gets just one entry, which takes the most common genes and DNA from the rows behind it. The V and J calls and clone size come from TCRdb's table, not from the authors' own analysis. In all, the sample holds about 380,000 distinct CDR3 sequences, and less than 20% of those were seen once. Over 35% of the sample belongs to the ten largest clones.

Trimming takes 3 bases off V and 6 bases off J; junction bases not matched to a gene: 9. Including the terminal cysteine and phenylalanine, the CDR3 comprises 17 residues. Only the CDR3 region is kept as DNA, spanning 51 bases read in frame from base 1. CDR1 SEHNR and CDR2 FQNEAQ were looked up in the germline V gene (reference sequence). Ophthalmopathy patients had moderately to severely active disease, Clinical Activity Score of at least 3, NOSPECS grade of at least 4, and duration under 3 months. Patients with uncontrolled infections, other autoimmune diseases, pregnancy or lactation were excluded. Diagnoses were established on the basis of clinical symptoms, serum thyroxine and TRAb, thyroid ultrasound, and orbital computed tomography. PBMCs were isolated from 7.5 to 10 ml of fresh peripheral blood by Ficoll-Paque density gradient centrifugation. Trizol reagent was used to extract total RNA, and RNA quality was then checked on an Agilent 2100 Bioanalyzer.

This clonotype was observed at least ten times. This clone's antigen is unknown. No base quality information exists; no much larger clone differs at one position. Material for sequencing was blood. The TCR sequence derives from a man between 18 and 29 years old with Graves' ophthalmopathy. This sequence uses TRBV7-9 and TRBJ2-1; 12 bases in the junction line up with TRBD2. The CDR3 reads CASSFSGKTSGGNEQFF. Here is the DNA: TGTGCCAGCAGCTTCAGCGGTAAGACTAGCGGGGGCAATGAGCAGTTCTTC.